This T cell receptor (beta chain) is drawn from a study of T cell responses to AZD1222 COVID-19 vaccine. Generated by immunoSEQ multiplex PCR, the TCRdb table keeps only in-frame clones and is missing some. Of tens of thousands of clones in the sample, 90% are singletons; the top ten hold 5.4%. Germline assignment: CDR1 SGHNT and CDR2 YYREEE (reference sequence). The CDR3 covers 14 residues. V lost 2 bases to trimming and J lost 5 bases, with 13 bases between them. Study-level findings and limits: Increases in Spike-specific TCR breadth and depth were seen after two AZD1222 doses.

This clone appeared a single time. The antigen is unknown. This receptor was obtained from an adult who received the AZD1222 COVID-19 vaccine. This rearrangement joins TRBV5-4 to TRBJ1-2; possibly TRBD1 for D (5 bases). Sequenced material: peripheral blood, taken 28 days after the second AZD1222 dose. In DNA, the CDR3 is TGTGCCAGCAGCTTCGAGGGGCGGGGGTATGGCTACACCTTC. It translates to CASSFEGRGYGYTF.